The rows below give T cell receptor beta chains drawn from one sample of a study of T cell responses to AZD1222 COVID-19 vaccine. Only in-frame clones appear in the TCRdb table, and some are missing; sequencing was by immunoSEQ multiplex PCR. The table includes 100,000 to 150,000 clones, roughly nine tenths detected once. The sample was peripheral blood, taken on day 0 of AZD1222 vaccination. These receptors came from an adult in good health. The CDR3 runs from the conserved cysteine through the conserved F or W.

V gene	J gene	CDR3 protein
TRBV14	TRBJ1-5	CASSQALGPSNQPQHF
TRBV28	TRBJ1-4	CASSFGQSTFFF
TRBV4-1	TRBJ2-1	CASSQESGTSEDNEQFF
TRBV5-5	TRBJ1-5	CASSLVGSNQPQHF
TRBV9	TRBJ1-5	CASSVDGTAHQPQHF
TRBV19	TRBJ1-4	CASRTGGTNEKLFF
TRBV9	TRBJ2-3	CASSASVDTQYF
TRBV7-9	TRBJ1-1	CASSLGQVNTEAFF
TRBV28	TRBJ1-3	CASRPRDRRDTIYF
TRBV30	TRBJ1-5	CAWSVRSNQPQHF
TRBV11-2	TRBJ1-2	CASSTQTANYGYTF
TRBV4-3	TRBJ1-2	CASSQDLAAGGDYGYTF
TRBV19	TRBJ2-3	CASSPGGTDTQYF
TRBV10-3	TRBJ1-1	CAISEYAEEKGAFF
TRBV7-8	TRBJ2-1	CASSLSGGGDNEQFF
TRBV7-9	TRBJ1-2	CASSSGLYGYTF
TRBV28	TRBJ1-5	CASSLPFRFQPQHF
TRBV4-3	TRBJ2-7	CASSQWDRGEQYF
TRBV28	TRBJ2-7	CASSAVGQGREQYF
TRBV28	TRBJ2-5	CASSSINSQQETQYF
TRBV27	TRBJ1-6	CASSEGPRLHF
TRBV28	TRBJ1-2	CASSLSVQTYGYTF
TRBV5-1	TRBJ1-5	CASSPWGGASVQPQHF
TRBV7-2	TRBJ1-2	CASRSGQGYGYTF
TRBV19	TRBJ2-3	CASSTPGTSGAITDTQYF
TRBV28	TRBJ1-5	CASSLPGQNNQPQHF
TRBV7-2	TRBJ2-5	CASSLDYNQETQYF
TRBV10-3	TRBJ2-2	CAISDGMTGNTGELFF
TRBV6-2/TRBV6-3	TRBJ1-5	CASSDRGNQPQHF
TRBV28	TRBJ1-1	CASLPMQYSNTEAFF
TRBV2	TRBJ1-4	CASLQAGKLFF
TRBV2	TRBJ2-7	CASRTGGTNLYEQYF
TRBV19	TRBJ1-1	CASSIFLRVRQVNTEAFF
TRBV5-1	TRBJ1-1	CASSLALGSTEAFF
TRBV19	TRBJ2-7	CASSVGGVSYEQYF
TRBV7-9	TRBJ1-2	CASSPYLRNGYTF
TRBV4-1	TRBJ2-7	CASSHGTGALYEQYF
TRBV6-5	TRBJ2-1	CASSTSFNEQFF
TRBV28	TRBJ2-5	CASSSGAQRETQYF
TRBV5-5	TRBJ1-4	CASSRDKFSEKLFF
TRBV6-5	TRBJ1-1	CASNRPGTGNTEAFF